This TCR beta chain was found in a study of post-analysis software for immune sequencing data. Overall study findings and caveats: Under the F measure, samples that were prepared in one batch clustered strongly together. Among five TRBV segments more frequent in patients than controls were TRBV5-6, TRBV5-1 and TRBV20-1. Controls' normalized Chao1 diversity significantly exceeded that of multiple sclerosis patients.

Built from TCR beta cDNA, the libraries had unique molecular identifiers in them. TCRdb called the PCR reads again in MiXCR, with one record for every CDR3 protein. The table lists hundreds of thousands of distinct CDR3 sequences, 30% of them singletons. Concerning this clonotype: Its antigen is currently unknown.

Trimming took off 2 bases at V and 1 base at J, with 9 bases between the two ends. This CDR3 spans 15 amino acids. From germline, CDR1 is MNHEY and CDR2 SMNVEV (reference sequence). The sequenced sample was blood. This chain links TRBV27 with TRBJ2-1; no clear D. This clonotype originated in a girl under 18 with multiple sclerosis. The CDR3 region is CASSLMAGSYNEQFF. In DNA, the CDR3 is TGTGCCAGCAGTTTAATGGCAGGTTCCTACAATGAGCAGTTCTTC.